This TCR beta chain was observed in a study of T-cell reconstitution after alpha-beta-depleted transplantation in children. Unique molecular identifiers were incorporated into the prepared TCRbeta library. TCRdb reanalysed the PCR reads using MiXCR and keeps one entry per CDR3 protein. In the table there are around 360,000 distinct CDR3 sequences, under 13% of which are singletons. V lost 2 bases, J lost 7 bases, and 8 bases lay in between. The CDR3 runs 11 residues. CDR1 and CDR2 (germline): GTSNPN, SVGIG (reference sequence). This TCR came from a human donor who donated a stem cell graft to a child with acute lymphoblastic leukemia. The V call is TRBV30, the J call TRBJ2-5; no reliable D call. The sample here was PBMCs from the stem cell graft donor, taken from the stem cell graft. The CDR3 sequence is CAWSSEGTQYF. CDR3 in DNA: TGTGCCTGGAGTTCGGAAGGGACCCAGTACTTC.